This is a list of T cell receptor beta chains from one sample in a study of blood T cell repertoires in COVID-19. Assay used: immunoSEQ multiplex PCR; TCRdb lists only in-frame clones, some missing. The profile covers 95,000 to 150,000 clones, with less than 85% appearing a single time and 0.65% to 0.95% taken by the ten largest. The source material was peripheral blood. These receptors all stem from a human donor with acute or convalescent COVID-19. The donor label of this sample is uncertain. Each CDR3 is given with its conserved first and last residue. The order of the fields is V gene, J gene, CDR3 protein.

TRBV5-1	TRBJ1-1	CASRAAATMNTEAFF
TRBV7-6	TRBJ2-5	CASSLVSTGTAGTQYF
TRBV27	TRBJ1-1	CASSRPPGRGTEAFF
TRBV18	TRBJ1-5	CASSPRPGNSNQPQHF
TRBV11-2	TRBJ2-1	CASSYVGTVNEQFF
TRBV28	TRBJ1-6	CASKTGAESPLHF
TRBV6-5	TRBJ1-5	CASSRGEGQPQHF
TRBV30	TRBJ1-2	CAWNGDSRNYGYTF
TRBV6-5	TRBJ2-5	CASSRQGAWETQYF
TRBV5-8	TRBJ1-4	CASSSGSEATNEKLFF
TRBV6-5	TRBJ1-2	CASRRTGDYGYTF
TRBV30	TRBJ1-2	CAWNRAGGGYTF
TRBV7-7	TRBJ2-1	CASSFTRYNEQFF
TRBV6-5	TRBJ1-2	CASRTGTLGYTF
TRBV18	TRBJ1-1	CASSRSDRGDMNTEAFF
TRBV13	TRBJ2-7	CASSYRSGGLSYEQYF
TRBV18	TRBJ2-1	CASSPTGGARSYNEQFF
TRBV11-2	TRBJ2-5	CASSPLGGQETQYF
TRBV7-3	TRBJ2-1	CASSLKGGGSSYNEQFF
TRBV5-6	TRBJ2-7	CASSVTDPPYEQYF
TRBV11-2	TRBJ2-6	CASSSAAGANVLTF
TRBV30	TRBJ1-4	CAWSAEGGTNEKLFF
TRBV4-2	TRBJ2-5	CASSLGLAGEAPETQYF
TRBV27	TRBJ1-1	CASSPRTGYMNTEAFF
TRBV5-1	TRBJ2-7	CASSLVGTPRPYEQYF
TRBV7-8	TRBJ1-6	CASSSDRVNNSPLHF
TRBV28	TRBJ1-2	CASSPTGTGGLGYTF
TRBV13	TRBJ1-6	CASTQRGTGGNSPLHF
TRBV7-9	TRBJ1-3	CASSHKESSGNTIYF
TRBV24-1	TRBJ1-2	CATSDPGQGYGYTF
TRBV2	TRBJ1-3	CASSQAGPSASGNTIYF
TRBV3-1/TRBV3-2	TRBJ2-1	CASSQGGLAGGANEQFF
TRBV9	TRBJ1-4	CASSPSGSGREKLFF
TRBV30	TRBJ2-2	CAWEPTGELFF
TRBV5-1	TRBJ2-3	CASARLAGEDTQYF
TRBV30	TRBJ2-5	CAWSVGRPRETQYF
TRBV2	TRBJ1-1	CASSASRGGGTEAFF
TRBV6-1	TRBJ1-2	CASSEGGRVYGYTF
TRBV28	TRBJ2-7	CASSNRVPYEQYF
TRBV18	TRBJ2-5	CASSPPLAGMGETQYF
TRBV7-8	TRBJ1-5	CASSPGQGSLYSNQPQHF
TRBV18	TRBJ2-6	CASSPGTARSGANVLTF
TRBV29-1	TRBJ2-7	CSVGQGSYEQYF
TRBV3-1/TRBV3-2	TRBJ2-3	CASSRGQWAGAADTQYF
TRBV29-1	TRBJ1-6	CSVRMTGGNSPLHF
TRBV18	TRBJ2-1	CASSPPGGEPYNEQFF